The T cell receptor (beta chain) under discussion was sequenced for a study of a mutant IDH1 vaccine in newly diagnosed glioma. The repertoire was sequenced with immunoSEQ multiplex PCR; TCRdb's copy has only in-frame clones and lacks some. The sample comprises tens of thousands of clones, approximately 90% of which are singletons, and approximately 9.1% rests with the top ten. Noted time point: baseline, week 1 (first vaccination visit). Treatment described: pre-vaccination baseline after standard-of-care therapy. The sequences come from PBMCs, collected from a glioma patient treated with radiotherapy, temozolomide or both. The sequence derives from a man aged 30-40 years with glioma.

The CDR3 loop is CASMALPGREGRKNIQYF. DNA of the CDR3: TGTGCCAGCATGGCCCTACCGGGGCGGGAGGGCCGGAAAAACATTCAGTACTTC. The rearrangement links TRBV6-4 to TRBJ2-4, with TRBD2 matching over 9 bases. The CDR3 is made up of 18 amino acids. Germline V gene lookup returns CDR1 MRHNA and CDR2 SNTAGT. V trimming: 7 bases; J trimming: 4 bases; junction bases outside the gene matches: 17.